The 9 T cell receptor beta chains in this list originate from one sample, sequenced in a study of CD8+ T cells in alopecia areata. Extracted RNA was reverse transcribed, and the resulting cDNA served as sequencing template. The data were produced by immunoSEQ multiplex PCR, yet TCRdb's version contains in-frame clones alone and is incomplete. The sample records roughly 170,000 clones, around three fifths being singletons. The sample in question was CD4+ T cells sorted from blood, obtained at week 0. The origin of the receptors is a human donor with alopecia areata.

This chain links TRBV27 with TRBJ1-5; possible D gene TRBD1, 5 bases. Germline V gives CDR1 MNHEY, CDR2 SMNVEV (reference sequence). V was trimmed by 6 bases and J by 2 bases, leaving 11 bases between them. The CDR3 totals 14 residues. The CDR3 sequence is CASSQGQGNQPQHF. The CDR3, as DNA: TGTGCCAGCAGCCAGGGCCAAGGCAATCAGCCCCAGCATTTT.

The chain combines TRBV30 with TRBJ2-7; D uncertain. There are 13 residues in the CDR3. The V gene's germline CDR1 is GTSNPN and CDR2 SVGIG (reference sequence). The V and J ends lost 2 bases and 1 base respectively, with 9 bases between them. CDR3 sequence: CAWSYTPSYEQYF. The CDR3 DNA is TGTGCCTGGAGTTATACACCATCCTACGAGCAGTACTTC.

V usage is TRBV6-6 and J usage is TRBJ2-3; 7 bases map to TRBD2. With V trimmed by 2 bases and J by 4 bases, 9 bases remained unmatched. Germline CDR1 MNHNY, CDR2 SVGAGI (reference sequence). There are 16 residues in the CDR3. CDR3 loop: CASSYAREGASDTQYF. CDR3 sequence (DNA): TGTGCCAGCAGTTACGCGAGGGAGGGTGCATCAGATACGCAGTATTTT.

This chain links TRBV15 with TRBJ2-7, with TRBD2 matching 8 bases. The V segment lost 3 bases and the J segment 5 bases; nucleotides outside the gene matches: 9. The length of the CDR3 is 15 residues. Germline assignment: CDR1 LNHNV and CDR2 YYDKDF (reference sequence). DNA of the CDR3: TGTGCCACCAGCAGCGGGGGACTAGGGCGCGACGAGCAGTACTTC. Protein product: CATSSGGLGRDEQYF.

The J gene is TRBJ1-5, the V gene TRBV30; D is perhaps TRBD1 (5 bases). Germline V lookup: CDR1 GTSNPN, CDR2 SVGIG (reference sequence). V shed 1 base and J shed 2 bases, with 15 bases lying between them. The CDR3 length is 16 residues. This chain's CDR3 is CAWSGAKVGGNQPQHF. CDR3 bases: TGTGCCTGGAGTGGCGCGAAGGTGGGGGGCAATCAGCCCCAGCATTTT. Combining the CDR3 with reference TRBV30 and TRBJ1-5 gives the whole variable domain SQTIHQWPATLVQPVGSPLSLECTVEGTSNPNLYWYRQAAGRGLQLLFYSVGIGQISSEVPQNLSASRPQDRQFILSSKKLLLSDSGFYLCAWSGAKVGGNQPQHFGDGTRLSIL.

Remarks on this clone: This sample includes further DNA sequences coding for the same CDR3. The rearrangement links TRBV9 to TRBJ2-3, with 12 bases matching TRBD2. Germline CDR1 SGDLS, CDR2 YYNGEE. This CDR3 has 16 amino acids. With 3 bases clipped from V and 1 base from J, the junction kept 3 bases outside the gene matches. This CDR3 reads CASSALAGGGTDTQYF. The DNA of the CDR3 is TGTGCCAGCAGCGCACTAGCGGGGGGTGGCACAGATACGCAGTATTTT.

This clone was seen only a few times. The chain employs TRBV5-1 and TRBJ2-3; TRBD2 is a possible D gene (6 bases). Trimming removed 3 bases at V and 10 bases at J, with 15 bases between. This CDR3 comprises 13 residues. The germline V gene has CDR1 SGHRS and CDR2 YFSETQ. The DNA for the CDR3 is TGCGCCAGCAGCTGGCTTTCGGCGGGGTCGCAGTATTTT. Amino acids: CASSWLSAGSQYF.

This sequence joins TRBV30 and TRBJ2-3, with TRBD1 identical over 8 bases. With 5 bases clipped from V and 5 bases from J, the junction kept 3 bases outside the gene matches. CDR3 length: 12 residues. The germline gives CDR1 GTSNPN, CDR2 SVGIG (reference sequence). The CDR3, as DNA: TGTGCCTGGGACAGGGGTCAAGATACGCAGTATTTT. It is translated as CAWDRGQDTQYF.

The chain recombines TRBV10-3 with TRBJ2-7; 10 nucleotides match TRBD2. CDR3 length: 14 amino acids. Germline trimming cut 6 bases from V and 5 bases from J; bases unmatched to any gene: 7. Germline V lookup: CDR1 ENHRY, CDR2 SYGVKD. The CDR3 sequence: CAIRTGTSVDEQYF. For the CDR3, the DNA is TGTGCCATCAGGACCGGGACTAGCGTCGACGAGCAGTACTTC.